The 26 T cell receptor beta chains below were found in one sample sequenced in a study of blood T cells in healthy people across ages. Combining a sample-barcoded 5' primer with a J-beta primer mix, a second PCR ran for about 7 to 11 cycles. TCRdb itself ran the 5' RACE reads through MiXCR, one entry per CDR3 protein. Here the sample spans roughly 2 million distinct CDR3 sequences, roughly 49% being singletons. The sequenced sample consisted of blood. These TCRs come from a middle-aged woman in good health.

The chain employs TRBV12-3 or TRBV12-4 and TRBJ1-6; TRBD1 might be the D (6 bases). V lost 1 base, J lost 9 bases, and 19 bases lay in between. This CDR3 is 17 amino acids long. CDR3 loop: CASSLVGLQGRGSPLHF. The CDR3 DNA is TGTGCCAGCAGTTTAGTGGGCCTACAGGGAAGGGGTTCACCCCTCCACTTT.

Written as DNA, the CDR3 is TGTGCCAGCAGCCTTAAGGGACAGGGGAAGAATACGCAGTATTTT. It encodes CASSLKGQGKNTQYF. This chain joins TRBV3-1 and TRBJ2-3; 10 nucleotides match TRBD1. The junction had 8 bases not matched to a gene; V was cut back by 4 bases and J by 7 bases. Germline V gene sequence: CDR1 LGHDT, CDR2 YNNKEL (reference sequence). The CDR3 sequence is 15 residues long.

This rearrangement joins TRBV25-1 to TRBJ1-2, with a tentative D call TRBD1 (6 bases). This CDR3 is 14 amino acids long. Per the germline V gene, CDR1 is MGHDK and CDR2 is SYGVNS. Between the trimmed V and J ends, which lost 6 bases and 3 bases, there was a span of 14 bases. The CDR3 nucleotides read TGTGCCAGCAGCGTGACAGGAAAGTACTATGGCTACACCTTC. Encoded protein: CASSVTGKYYGYTF.

Here the CDR3 DNA reads TGTGCCAGCAGCTTAGACGGACAGGGACGGCGGGGAGATACGCAGTATTTT. Amino acid sequence: CASSLDGQGRRGDTQYF. The gene calls are TRBV11-1 and TRBJ2-3; 8 nucleotides line up with TRBD1. This CDR3 is 17 amino acids long. Germline V gene data show CDR1 as SGHAT and CDR2 as FQDESV (reference sequence). The trim removed 1 base at V and 5 bases at J, leaving 11 bases unmatched.

This rearrangement joins TRBV29-1 to TRBJ1-1; TRBD1 agrees at 8 bases. J was trimmed by 0 bases and V by 8 bases; bases with no gene match: 5. CDR1 and CDR2 (germline): SQVTM, ANQGSEA. This CDR3 is built from 13 residues. The CDR3 DNA sequence: TGCAGCTGTAAACAGGGGGTGAACACTGAAGCTTTCTTT. Protein product: CSCKQGVNTEAFF.

The CDR3 nucleotides are TGTGCCAGCAGCCACGGCGGAGGGAGGGAGTTCTTC. It yields the protein CASSHGGGREFF. The J gene is TRBJ2-1, the V gene TRBV3-1; 7 bases align to TRBD2. The CDR3 spans 12 residues. Germline CDR1 and CDR2: LGHDT and YNNKEL (reference sequence). The ends lost 3 bases at V and 14 bases at J; junction bases unmatched: 7.

This sequence joins TRBV28 and TRBJ2-7; TRBD2 matches at 10 bases. The V gene end was trimmed by 5 bases and the J gene end by 5 bases; junction bases not matched to a gene: 12. The V gene's germline CDR1 is MDHEN and CDR2 SYDVKM. The CDR3 has 16 amino acids. CDR3 nucleotide sequence: TGTGCCAGCAGTCCCGGAGAAGCGGGGGGGCCCAACGAGCAGTACTTC. It is translated as CASSPGEAGGPNEQYF.

This clonotype has more than one count but fewer than ten. The V call is TRBV20-1, the J call TRBJ1-2; D is unresolved. V was pared by 3 bases and J by 6 bases, with 8 bases between. The CDR3 consists of 11 residues. CDR1 is DFQATT and CDR2 is SNEGSKA in the germline V gene (reference sequence). Here the CDR3 reads CSASRGDGYTF. The CDR3 nucleotides read TGCAGTGCTAGTCGCGGGGATGGCTACACCTTC.

This clonotype was counted between two and nine times. V and J are TRBV13 and TRBJ2-7, with 10 bases aligning to TRBD2. The CDR3 consists of 15 residues. Germline-derived CDR1 and CDR2 are PRHDT and FYEKMQ (reference sequence). The V gene end was trimmed by 2 bases and the J gene end by 3 bases; junction bases not matched to a gene: 4. Here the CDR3 DNA reads TGTGCCAGCAGCTTACCCACTAGCGGGGTCTACGAGCAGTACTTC. It encodes CASSLPTSGVYEQYF.

This chain connects TRBV11-2 to TRBJ2-3; 7 bases agree with TRBD2. Germline-derived CDR1 and CDR2 are SGHAT and FQNNGV. J gave up 4 bases and V 3 bases, and 10 bases lay outside the gene matches. The CDR3 runs to 16 residues. CDR3 amino acids: CASSLRNGGVPDTQYF. As DNA, the CDR3 is TGTGCCAGCAGCTTGAGGAATGGGGGGGTCCCAGATACGCAGTATTTT. Full variable domain (missing parts from reference TRBV11-2 and TRBJ2-3): EAGVAQSPRYKIIEKRQSVAFWCNPISGHATLYWYQQILGQGPKLLIQFQNNGVVDDSQLPKDRFSAERLKGVDSTLKIQPAKLEDSAVYLCASSLRNGGVPDTQYFGPGTRLTVL.

The CDR3 DNA sequence: TGCAGTGCTAGACCCTCCTGGGGAGATACGCAGTATTTT. Its translation: CSARPSWGDTQYF. The chain carries TRBV20-1 and TRBJ2-3; D not resolved. This CDR3 is built from 13 residues. The germline V gene has CDR1 DFQATT and CDR2 SNEGSKA (reference sequence). With 2 bases removed from V and 5 bases from J, the gap between germline ends came to 11 bases.

V usage is TRBV7-2 and J usage is TRBJ2-3, with 8 nucleotides matching TRBD2. Trimming removed 6 bases from V and 0 bases from J; junction bases left unmatched: 8. The germline gives CDR1 SGHTA, CDR2 FQGNSA. The CDR3 totals 16 residues. CDR3: CASSRGLVGSTDTQYF. DNA of the CDR3: TGTGCCAGCAGTCGGGGACTAGTGGGAAGCACAGATACGCAGTATTTT.

V is TRBV4-3 and J is TRBJ2-3; a weak D match, TRBD2 (5 bases). The CDR3 totals 15 residues. The germline V and J ends were trimmed by 4 bases and 2 bases, with 13 bases remaining between them. Germline V lookup: CDR1 LGHNA, CDR2 YSLEER. The CDR3 loop is CASSRDSLVTDTQYF. The CDR3 coding sequence is TGCGCCAGCAGCCGAGACTCACTAGTCACAGATACGCAGTATTTT.

This chain joins TRBV29-1 and TRBJ2-5; 7 positions match TRBD1. The trim removed 2 bases at V and 9 bases at J, leaving 3 bases unmatched. Germline lookup yields CDR1 SQVTM and CDR2 ANQGSEA. The CDR3 has 11 amino acids. The CDR3 protein is CSVEYQGAQYF. The CDR3 nucleotides read TGCAGCGTTGAATACCAGGGGGCCCAGTACTTC.

The rearrangement links TRBV5-6 to TRBJ2-1; D possibly corresponds to TRBD1 (6 bases). The CDR3 covers 18 residues. The germline V and J ends were trimmed by 2 bases and 7 bases, with 25 bases remaining between them. Germline V gene sequence: CDR1 SGHDT, CDR2 YYEEEE. The CDR3 region has the DNA TGTGCCAGCAGCTTCTCCGTCAGCTTGAAGATTAGGGGGAATGAGCAGTTCTTC. Amino acid sequence: CASSFSVSLKIRGNEQFF.

The chain carries TRBV28 and TRBJ2-5, with 10 bases identical to TRBD1. Germline CDR1 is MDHEN and CDR2 is SYDVKM. The junction had 17 bases not matched to a gene; V was cut back by 5 bases and J by 11 bases. The CDR3 contains 16 residues. The CDR3 protein is CASSQYSGQGINEQYF. The CDR3 region has the DNA TGTGCCAGCAGTCAATACTCGGGACAGGGGATCAATGAGCAGTACTTC.

The genes are TRBV28 and TRBJ1-4, with a possible D match to TRBD1 (6 bases). V was shortened by 2 bases and J by 8 bases, with 15 bases between the two germline ends. Germline CDR1 MDHEN, CDR2 SYDVKM. This CDR3 spans 15 amino acids. Written as DNA, the CDR3 is TGTGCCAGCAGTTTACCTCAGGGGTCTGTCGAAAAACTGTTTTTT. Protein product: CASSLPQGSVEKLFF.

The rearrangement links TRBV7-2 to TRBJ2-7; 9 nucleotides align to TRBD1. The germline CDR1 and CDR2 sequences are SGHTA and FQGNSA. The CDR3 length is 15 residues. After removal of 5 bases from V and 0 bases from J, the junction contained 5 bases not matched to a gene. CDR3: CASSIDRGNSYEQYF. CDR3 DNA: TGTGCCAGCAGCATTGACAGGGGGAACTCCTACGAGCAGTACTTC. Full variable domain (missing parts from reference TRBV7-2 and TRBJ2-7): GAGVSQSPSNKVTEKGKDVELRCDPISGHTALYWYRQSLGQGLEFLIYFQGNSAPDKSGLPSDRFSAERTGGSVSTLTIQRTQQEDSAVYLCASSIDRGNSYEQYFGPGTRLTVT.

The chain joins TRBV5-1 to TRBJ1-2, with a tentative D call TRBD1 (6 bases). The CDR3 is 13 amino acids. V lost 4 bases and J 4 bases, leaving 11 bases between the germline ends. Germline V CDR1 and CDR2: SGHRS, YFSETQ. DNA for the CDR3: TGCGCCAGCAGCAAAGGACAGTCCTATGGCTACACCTTC. It translates to CASSKGQSYGYTF.

This chain's CDR3 is CASSPHLNGNQPQHF. In nucleotides, the CDR3 is TGTGCCAGCAGTCCCCACCTAAACGGCAATCAGCCCCAGCATTTT. V usage is TRBV27 and J usage is TRBJ1-5; D remains ambiguous. Trimming removed 5 bases from V and 2 bases from J, with 13 bases in between. CDR1 is MNHEY and CDR2 is SMNVEV in the germline V gene (reference sequence). This CDR3 comprises 15 residues.

This clonotype showed up just a few times. This sequence joins TRBV6-2 or TRBV6-3 and TRBJ2-7; D is perhaps TRBD2 (6 bases). The CDR3 length is 13 residues. CDR1 is MNHEY and CDR2 is SVGEGT in the germline V gene. Trimming took off 6 bases at V and 3 bases at J, with 12 bases between the two ends. CDR3 coding DNA: TGTGCCAGCAGCCGGGACTGGGTCTACGAGCAGTACTTC. This translates into CASSRDWVYEQYF.

This clonotype showed up just once. The V call is TRBV6-6, the J call TRBJ1-5; no definite D call. The CDR3 is made up of 15 amino acids. Per germline, CDR1 MNHNY and CDR2 SVGAGI (reference sequence). Trimming took 2 bases from V and 2 from J, leaving 10 bases between them. The CDR3 DNA is TGTGCCAGCAGTTACCCAGACTCTGGCAATCAGCCCCAGCATTTT. This sequence encodes CASSYPDSGNQPQHF.

This clonotype showed up just a few times. The chain recombines TRBV10-3 with TRBJ1-2; no definite D call. V was clipped by 2 bases and J by 6 bases, with 10 bases between them. Germline V CDR1 and CDR2: ENHRY, SYGVKD. The CDR3 extends over 13 amino acids. CDR3 protein: CAISERQPHGYTF. DNA of the CDR3: TGTGCCATCAGTGAGCGGCAGCCCCATGGCTACACCTTC.

This clonotype has ten or more counts. The rearrangement uses TRBV7-3 and TRBJ2-5, with D possibly TRBD2 on 6 matching bases. CDR1 SGHTA and CDR2 FQGTGA come from the germline V gene. The CDR3 runs 12 residues. V lost 4 bases and J lost 7, with 10 bases in between. CDR3 region: CASSSYGGTQYF. The DNA of the CDR3 is TGTGCCAGCAGCTCCTACGGGGGGACCCAGTACTTC.

This clonotype has more than one count but fewer than ten. The chain recombines TRBV2 with TRBJ2-7; 7 bases are a match to TRBD1. The CDR3 covers 15 residues. Germline CDR1 SNHLY, CDR2 FYNNEI. J gave up 0 bases and V 6 bases, and 8 bases lay outside the gene matches. CDR3 region: CASRRDSAVSYEQYF. The CDR3 DNA follows: TGTGCCAGCAGGAGGGACAGCGCTGTCTCCTACGAGCAGTACTTC.

This clonotype was seen a few times. V is TRBV7-2 and J is TRBJ1-1, with D possibly being TRBD1 (5 bases). The CDR3 sequence is 14 residues long. V was pared by 7 bases and J by 7 bases, with 19 bases between. Germline V gene data show CDR1 as SGHTA and CDR2 as FQGNSA. The CDR3 region has the DNA TGTGCCAGCATCCCTACGCCAGGGTTGGGTGAAGCTTTCTTT. Its translation: CASIPTPGLGEAFF.